This T cell receptor (beta chain) was recorded in a study of blood T cell repertoires in COVID-19. Study-level information: Samples taken during acute and convalescent COVID-19 were collected in the United States, Italy and Spain. The analysed material was cDNA or gDNA that came from T cells, B-cell-depleted T cells, or PBMCs.

This CDR3 is built from 15 residues. V was shortened by 7 bases and J by 5 bases, with 18 bases between the two germline ends. Germline-derived CDR1 and CDR2 are LNHDA and SQIVND (reference sequence). Original processing methods: Researchers report that nucleated cell counts were estimated from reference gene primer amplification. Repertoires were generated with immunoSEQ multiplex PCR, while TCRdb's copy carries only in-frame clones and drops some. V, J and clone size reflect that table, while D and trimming were determined from the DNA. The table includes 90,000 to 150,000 clones, about 84% detected once.

Input material: peripheral blood. The chain is built from TRBV19 and TRBJ2-1, with TRBD2 as a possible D gene (5 bases). The sequence was collected from a man in his 60s with acute or convalescent COVID-19. The CDR3 loop reads CASTRREDYHNEQFF. The CDR3 DNA follows: TGTGCCAGTACTCGTCGGGAAGACTACCACAATGAGCAGTTCTTC. The whole variable domain, remainder taken from reference TRBV19 and TRBJ2-1, is DGGITQSPKYLFRKEGQNVTLSCEQNLNHDAMYWYRQDPGQGLRLIYYSQIVNDFQKGDIAEGYSVSREKKESFPLTVTSAQKNPTAFYLCASTRREDYHNEQFFGPGTRLTVL.